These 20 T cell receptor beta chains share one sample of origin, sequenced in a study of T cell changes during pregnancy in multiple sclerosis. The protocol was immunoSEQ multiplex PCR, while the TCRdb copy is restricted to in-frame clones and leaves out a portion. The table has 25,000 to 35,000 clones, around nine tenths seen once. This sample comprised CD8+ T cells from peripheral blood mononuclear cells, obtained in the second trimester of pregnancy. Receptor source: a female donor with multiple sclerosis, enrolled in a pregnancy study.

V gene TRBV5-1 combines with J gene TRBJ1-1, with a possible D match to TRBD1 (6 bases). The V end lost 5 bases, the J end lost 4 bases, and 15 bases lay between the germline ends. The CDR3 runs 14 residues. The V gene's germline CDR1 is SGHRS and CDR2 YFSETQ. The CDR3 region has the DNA TGCGCCAGCAGTCAAACAGGGTTGGGCACTGAAGCTTTCTTT. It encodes CASSQTGLGTEAFF.

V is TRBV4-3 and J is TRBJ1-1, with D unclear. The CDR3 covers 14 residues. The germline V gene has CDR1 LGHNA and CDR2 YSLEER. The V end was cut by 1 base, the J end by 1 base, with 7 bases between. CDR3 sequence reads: CASSQVFRNTEAFF. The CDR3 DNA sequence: TGCGCCAGCAGCCAAGTCTTCAGGAACACTGAAGCTTTCTTT.

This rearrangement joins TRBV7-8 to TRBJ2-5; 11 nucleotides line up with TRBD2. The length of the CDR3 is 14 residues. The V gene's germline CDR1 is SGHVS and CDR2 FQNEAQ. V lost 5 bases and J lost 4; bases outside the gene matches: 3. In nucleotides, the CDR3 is TGTGCCAGCAGCCCTGGACTAGCGGGAGAGACCCAGTACTTC. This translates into CASSPGLAGETQYF.

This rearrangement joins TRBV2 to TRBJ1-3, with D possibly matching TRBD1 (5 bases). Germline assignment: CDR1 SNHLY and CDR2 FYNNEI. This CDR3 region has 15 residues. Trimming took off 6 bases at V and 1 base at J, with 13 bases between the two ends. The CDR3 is CASRWGGSSGNTIYF. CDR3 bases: TGTGCCAGCAGGTGGGGGGGGAGTTCTGGAAACACCATATATTTT.

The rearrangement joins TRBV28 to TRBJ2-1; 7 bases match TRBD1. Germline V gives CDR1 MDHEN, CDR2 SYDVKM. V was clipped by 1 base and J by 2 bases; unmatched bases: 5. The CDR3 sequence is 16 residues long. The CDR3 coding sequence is TGTGCCAGCAGTTTATCGGCCGGGACAGCCTACAATGAGCAGTTCTTC. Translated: CASSLSAGTAYNEQFF.

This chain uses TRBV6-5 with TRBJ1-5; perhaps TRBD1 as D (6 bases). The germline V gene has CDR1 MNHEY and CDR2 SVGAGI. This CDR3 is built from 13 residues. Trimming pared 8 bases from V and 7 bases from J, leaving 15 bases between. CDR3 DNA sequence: TGTGCCAGCGCCACAGGGTCGGGGCAGCCCCAGCATTTT. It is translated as CASATGSGQPQHF.

DNA of the CDR3: TGTGCCAGCAGCGTAGAGGGAGACTCTGGAAACACCATATATTTT. Translating gives CASSVEGDSGNTIYF. The chain combines TRBV9 with TRBJ1-3; no clear D. Germline values: CDR1 SGDLS, CDR2 YYNGEE. CDR3 length: 15 amino acids. The V and J ends lost 0 bases and 0 bases respectively, with 7 bases between them.

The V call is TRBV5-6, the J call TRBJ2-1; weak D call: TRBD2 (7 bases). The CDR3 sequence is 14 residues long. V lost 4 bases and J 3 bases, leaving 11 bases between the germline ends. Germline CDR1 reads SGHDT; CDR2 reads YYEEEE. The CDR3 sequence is CASSPGGLYNEQFF. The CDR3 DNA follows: TGTGCCAGCAGCCCGGGGGGCCTCTACAATGAGCAGTTCTTC. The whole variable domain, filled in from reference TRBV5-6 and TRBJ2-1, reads DAGVTQSPTHLIKTRGQQVTLRCSPKSGHDTVSWYQQALGQGPQFIFQYYEEEERQRGNFPDRFSGHQFPNYSSELNVNALLLGDSALYLCASSPGGLYNEQFFGPGTRLTVL.

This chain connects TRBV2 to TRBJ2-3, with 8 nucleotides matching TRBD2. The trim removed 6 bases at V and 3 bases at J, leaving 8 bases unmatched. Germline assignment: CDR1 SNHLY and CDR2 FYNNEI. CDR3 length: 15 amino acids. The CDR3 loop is CASSLGVAGTDTQYF. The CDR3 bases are TGTGCCAGCAGCCTAGGAGTAGCGGGGACAGATACGCAGTATTTT. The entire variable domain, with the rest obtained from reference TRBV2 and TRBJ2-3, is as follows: EPEVTQTPSHQVTQMGQEVILRCVPISNHLYFYWYRQILGQKVEFLVSFYNNEISEKSEIFDDQFSVERPDGSNFTLKIRSTKLEDSAMYFCASSLGVAGTDTQYFGPGTRLTVL.

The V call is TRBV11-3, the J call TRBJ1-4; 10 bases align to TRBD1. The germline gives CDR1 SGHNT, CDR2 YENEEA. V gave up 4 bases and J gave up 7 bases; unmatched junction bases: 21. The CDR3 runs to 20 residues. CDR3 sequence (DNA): TGTGCCAGCAGCTCGATAAGGCGGGTCCTGACAGGGGGCAACAGTGAAAAACTGTTTTTT. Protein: CASSSIRRVLTGGNSEKLFF.

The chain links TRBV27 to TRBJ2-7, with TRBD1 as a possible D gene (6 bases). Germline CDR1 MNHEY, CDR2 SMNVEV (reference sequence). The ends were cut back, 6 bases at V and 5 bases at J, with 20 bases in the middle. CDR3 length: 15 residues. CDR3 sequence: CASSTRTTGPDEQYF. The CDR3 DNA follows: TGTGCCAGCAGCACACGCACGACAGGTCCGGACGAGCAGTACTTC.

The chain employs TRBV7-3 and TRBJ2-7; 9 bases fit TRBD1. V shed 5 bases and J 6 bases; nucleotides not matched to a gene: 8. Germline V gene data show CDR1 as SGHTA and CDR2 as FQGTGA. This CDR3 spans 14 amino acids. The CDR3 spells CASSTQQGASEQYF. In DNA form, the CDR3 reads TGTGCCAGCAGCACCCAACAGGGGGCTAGCGAGCAGTACTTC.

The CDR3 nucleotides are TGTGCCAGCAGCGTAGGGGGGGGGCAGGCGTACGAGCAGTACTTC. This encodes CASSVGGGQAYEQYF. The chain uses TRBV9 and TRBJ2-7, with D possibly TRBD2 on 7 matching bases. Germline V lookup: CDR1 SGDLS, CDR2 YYNGEE. V was pared by 0 bases and J by 4 bases, with 14 bases between. This CDR3 has 15 amino acids. The full variable domain, completed using reference TRBV9 and TRBJ2-7, is DSGVTQTPKHLITATGQRVTLRCSPRSGDLSVYWYQQSLDQGLQFLIQYYNGEERAKGNILERFSAQQFPDLHSELNLSSLELGDSALYFCASSVGGGQAYEQYFGPGTRLTVT.

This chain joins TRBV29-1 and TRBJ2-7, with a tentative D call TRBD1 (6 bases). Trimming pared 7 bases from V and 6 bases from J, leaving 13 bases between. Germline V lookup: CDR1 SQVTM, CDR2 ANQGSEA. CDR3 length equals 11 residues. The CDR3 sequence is CSGTWGPEQYF. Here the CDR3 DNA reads TGCAGCGGTACATGGGGGCCCGAGCAGTACTTC.

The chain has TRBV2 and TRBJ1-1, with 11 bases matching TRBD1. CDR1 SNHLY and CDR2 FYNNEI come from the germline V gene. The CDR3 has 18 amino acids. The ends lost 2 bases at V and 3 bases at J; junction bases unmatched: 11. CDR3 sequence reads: CASSETYGQGARDTEAFF. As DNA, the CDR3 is TGTGCCAGCAGTGAAACTTACGGACAGGGGGCGCGGGACACTGAAGCTTTCTTT.

The CDR3 nucleotides read TGTGAGGGGGGAGGGGAAAATTCACCCCTCCACTTT. It specifies CEGGGENSPLHF. The gene calls are TRBV30 and TRBJ1-6; the D gene is possibly TRBD1 (6 bases). The CDR3 runs 12 residues. Per the germline V gene, CDR1 is GTSNPN and CDR2 is SVGIG (reference sequence).

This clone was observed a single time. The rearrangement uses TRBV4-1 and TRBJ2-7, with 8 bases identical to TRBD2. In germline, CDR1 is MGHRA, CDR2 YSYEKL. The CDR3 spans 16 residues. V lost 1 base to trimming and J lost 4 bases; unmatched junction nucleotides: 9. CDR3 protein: CASSQGTSFGLYEQYF. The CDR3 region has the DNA TGCGCCAGCAGCCAAGGGACTAGCTTTGGGTTATACGAGCAGTACTTC.

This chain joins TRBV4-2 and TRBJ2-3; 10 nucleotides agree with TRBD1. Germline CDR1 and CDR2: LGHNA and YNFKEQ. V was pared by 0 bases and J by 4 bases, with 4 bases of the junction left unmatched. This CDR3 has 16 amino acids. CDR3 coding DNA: TGTGCCAGCAGCCAAGAGCGCGGACAGGGGGCAGATACGCAGTATTTT. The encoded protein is CASSQERGQGADTQYF.

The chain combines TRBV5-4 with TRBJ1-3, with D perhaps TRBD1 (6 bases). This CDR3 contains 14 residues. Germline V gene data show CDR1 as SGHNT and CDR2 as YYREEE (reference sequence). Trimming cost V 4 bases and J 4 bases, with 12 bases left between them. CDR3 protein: CASSLGGDGNTIYF. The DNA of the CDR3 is TGTGCCAGCAGCCTAGGGGGGGACGGAAACACCATATATTTT.

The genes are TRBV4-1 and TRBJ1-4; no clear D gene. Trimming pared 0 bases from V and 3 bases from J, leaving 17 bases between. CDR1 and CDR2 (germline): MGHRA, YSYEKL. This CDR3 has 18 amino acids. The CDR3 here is CASSQEEEGARANEKLFF. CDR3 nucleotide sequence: TGCGCCAGCAGCCAAGAGGAAGAGGGAGCAAGGGCTAATGAAAAACTGTTTTTT.